Following are 19 T cell receptor beta chains from one sample sequenced in a study of T-cell memory formation after mild COVID-19. Each CDR3 protein gets one entry after TCRdb re-called the 5' RACE reads with MiXCR. The table records 250,000 to 300,000 distinct CDR3 sequences, 15% to 20% of them present only once. Sample: PBMCs or a T cell subset sorted from them (not recorded which). The receptors originated from a man aged 18-30 years who had mild COVID-19 (a few samples of this study predate the infection). Cell type and time point are not known.

This clonotype turned up a few times. V and J are TRBV6-2 or TRBV6-3 and TRBJ2-7; D call uncertain. Deletions cut 2 bases from V and 3 bases from J, with 5 bases between. There are 12 residues in the CDR3. Germline CDR1 and CDR2: MNHEY and SVGEGT. CDR3 protein: CASSYEGYEQYV. Written as DNA, the CDR3 is TGTGCCAGCAGTTACGAAGGCTACGAGCAGTACGTC.

The rearrangement uses TRBV4-3 and TRBJ1-5; D is possibly TRBD1 (5 bases). Germline lookup yields CDR1 LGHNA and CDR2 YSLEER. Between the trimmed V and J ends, which lost 2 bases and 3 bases, there was a span of 29 bases. This CDR3 comprises 21 residues. CDR3 DNA: TGCGCCAGCAGCCAAAAATGGACCGTGAGGGGATTGTCTACCCTCAATCAGCCCCAGCATTTT. Its translation is CASSQKWTVRGLSTLNQPQHF.

V is TRBV12-3 or TRBV12-4 and J is TRBJ1-2; no definite D call. This CDR3 spans 13 amino acids. V lost 6 bases, J lost 7 bases, and 15 bases lay in between. CDR3 nucleotide sequence: TGTGCCAGCAGCCGCGTGAGGAGCGGTGGCTACACCTTC. This codes for CASSRVRSGGYTF.

This chain connects TRBV27 to TRBJ2-1; tentative D call: TRBD2 (5 bases). Trimming cost V 8 bases and J 9 bases, with 14 bases left between them. CDR1 and CDR2 from the germline V gene are MNHEY and SMNVEV (reference sequence). The length of the CDR3 is 12 residues. DNA for the CDR3: TGTGCCAGCGGACTGCTGCAGCGTGAGCAGTTCTTC. This encodes CASGLLQREQFF.

This clonotype was picked up a small number of times. This sequence joins TRBV20-1 and TRBJ1-2, with 9 positions matching TRBD1. Germline V gene lookup returns CDR1 DFQATT and CDR2 SNEGSKA (reference sequence). J was trimmed by 6 bases and V by 0 bases; bases with no gene match: 8. This CDR3 comprises 15 residues. CDR3 bases: TGCAGTGCTAGAGATTTTGAACAGGGGGCAAATGGCTACACCTTC. Amino acid sequence: CSARDFEQGANGYTF.

V is TRBV5-1 and J is TRBJ2-5; D might be TRBD1 or TRBD2, each matching 5 bases. The CDR3 sequence is 15 residues long. Deletions cut 4 bases from V and 0 bases from J, with 13 bases between. The germline V gene encodes CDR1 SGHRS and CDR2 YFSETQ. CDR3 residues: CASSHGTGNQETQYF. The DNA of the CDR3 is TGCGCCAGCAGCCACGGGACGGGGAACCAAGAGACCCAGTACTTC.

This clonotype was seen more than once but under ten times. At one end, the junction sequence differs from germline, possibly due to a read error. The genes are TRBV5-1 and TRBJ1-2, with a tentative D call TRBD1 (5 bases). Germline assignment: CDR1 SGHRS and CDR2 YFSETQ. CDR3 length equals 14 residues. The CDR3 region is CASSLFGAGQGKAF. In DNA form, the CDR3 reads TGCGCCAGCAGCTTGTTTGGGGCAGGGCAAGGCAAAGCCTTC.

This clonotype has a handful of counts. The rearrangement links TRBV4-1 to TRBJ1-1, with 9 bases aligning to TRBD1. Germline CDR1 MGHRA, CDR2 YSYEKL. The CDR3 is made up of 15 amino acids. The V segment lost 3 bases and the J segment 5 bases; nucleotides outside the gene matches: 7. DNA for the CDR3: TGCGCCAGCAGCCAGAACAGGGGGCAAAATACTGAAGCTTTCTTT. Translated, it gives CASSQNRGQNTEAFF.

This clonotype was seen a handful of times. The chain has TRBV7-9 and TRBJ2-3, with 7 positions matching TRBD1. The germline gives CDR1 SEHNR, CDR2 FQNEAQ (reference sequence). Trimming cost V 5 bases and J 2 bases; bases outside gene matches: 10. CDR3 length: 16 amino acids. Written as DNA, the CDR3 is TGTGCCAGCAGCCCGCGACAGGGACAGAACACAGATACGCAGTATTTT. Translated, it gives CASSPRQGQNTDTQYF.

This clonotype was counted between two and nine times. This chain joins TRBV6-6 and TRBJ1-4; a weak D match, TRBD1 (5 bases). This CDR3 is 14 amino acids long. Trimming took off 6 bases at V and 8 bases at J, with 16 bases between the two ends. Germline lookup yields CDR1 MNHNY and CDR2 SVGAGI (reference sequence). CDR3 sequence (DNA): TGTGCCAGCAGCTACCGGGACGGAGAAGAAAAACTGTTTTTT. Its translation: CASSYRDGEEKLFF.

V usage is TRBV5-1 and J usage is TRBJ1-2, with no clear D. Trimming removed 4 bases at V and 3 bases at J, with 7 bases between. The germline V gene encodes CDR1 SGHRS and CDR2 YFSETQ. The CDR3 is made up of 12 amino acids. The CDR3: CASSPNDYGYTF. The CDR3 DNA follows: TGCGCCAGCAGCCCTAACGACTATGGCTACACCTTC.

The V call is TRBV15, the J call TRBJ2-1, with a possible D match to TRBD2 (5 bases). The germline CDR1 and CDR2 sequences are LNHNV and YYDKDF (reference sequence). The V end lost 8 bases, the J end lost 3 bases, and 11 bases lay between the germline ends. This CDR3 spans 13 amino acids. CDR3 sequence (DNA): TGTGCCACCTCCGAAACTAGCTACAATGAGCAGTTCTTC. It is translated as CATSETSYNEQFF.

The chain recombines TRBV7-8 with TRBJ2-2; D remains ambiguous. The V and J ends lost 6 bases and 7 bases respectively, with 12 bases between them. CDR1 is SGHVS and CDR2 is FQNEAQ in the germline V gene. The CDR3 is 13 amino acids. CDR3 sequence reads: CASRERAIGELFF. CDR3 in DNA: TGTGCCAGCAGGGAAAGGGCCATCGGGGAGCTGTTTTTT. Variable domain in full (rest from reference TRBV7-8 and TRBJ2-2): GAGVSQSPRYKVAKRGQDVALRCDPISGHVSLFWYQQALGQGPEFLTYFQNEAQLDKSGLPSDRFFAERPEGSVSTLKIQRTQQEDSAVYLCASRERAIGELFFGEGSRLTVL.

The chain couples TRBV29-1 to TRBJ2-7, with D perhaps TRBD1 (5 bases). This CDR3 is built from 11 residues. Germline CDR1 reads SQVTM; CDR2 reads ANQGSEA. Trimming took 7 bases from V and 5 from J, leaving 12 bases between them. The CDR3 DNA reads TGCAGCGCCAAGCTAGGGGACGAGCAGTACGTC. Its translation is CSAKLGDEQYV.

In the case of this clonotype: Being one base from a much bigger clone, this may be a read error. The V and J genes are TRBV7-6 and TRBJ1-2; D is unresolved. Trimming left V 1 base short and J 0 bases short, with 3 bases between. The CDR3 is 13 amino acids. Per the germline V gene, CDR1 is SGHVS and CDR2 is FNYEAQ. The CDR3 is CASSLEANYGYTF. The CDR3 bases are TGTGCCAGCAGCTTAGAAGCTAACTATGGCTACACCTTC.

The gene calls are TRBV3-1 and TRBJ1-1; the match to TRBD1 covers 12 bases. CDR3 length equals 15 residues. Trimming removed 5 bases from V and 3 bases from J; junction bases left unmatched: 4. The germline V gene encodes CDR1 LGHDT and CDR2 YNNKEL (reference sequence). In DNA, the CDR3 is TGTGCCAGCAGCGCTGGGGACAGGGGGCACACTGAAGCTTTCTTT. Its protein is CASSAGDRGHTEAFF.

This clonotype was picked up a small number of times. In DNA, the CDR3 is TGTGCCAGCAGCGTATGGTTGGTAGGCGGTGAGGCTTTCTTT. Its translation: CASSVWLVGGEAFF. The chain has TRBV9 and TRBJ1-1; D is undetermined. Trimming took off 1 base at V and 11 bases at J, with 18 bases between the two ends. The CDR3 has 14 amino acids. The germline V gene encodes CDR1 SGDLS and CDR2 YYNGEE.

This clonotype turned up a few times. The J gene is TRBJ1-4, the V gene TRBV12-3 or TRBV12-4, with D possibly being TRBD1 (5 bases). Trimming removed 2 bases from V and 15 bases from J, with 13 bases in between. The CDR3 loop spans 12 amino acids. The CDR3 DNA sequence: TGTGCCAGCAGTTTATCCTCCGGGGCTTTGTTTTTT. This translates into CASSLSSGALFF.

This clonotype was recorded a few times. The CDR3 spells CASSLEAGGGNQPQHF. CDR3 in DNA: TGTGCCAGCAGTTTAGAGGCAGGCGGGGGCAATCAGCCCCAGCATTTT. The chain combines TRBV12-3 or TRBV12-4 with TRBJ1-5; D gene uncertain. This CDR3 comprises 16 residues. Trimming shortened V by 1 base and J by 2 bases, and 12 bases separated the two germline ends.